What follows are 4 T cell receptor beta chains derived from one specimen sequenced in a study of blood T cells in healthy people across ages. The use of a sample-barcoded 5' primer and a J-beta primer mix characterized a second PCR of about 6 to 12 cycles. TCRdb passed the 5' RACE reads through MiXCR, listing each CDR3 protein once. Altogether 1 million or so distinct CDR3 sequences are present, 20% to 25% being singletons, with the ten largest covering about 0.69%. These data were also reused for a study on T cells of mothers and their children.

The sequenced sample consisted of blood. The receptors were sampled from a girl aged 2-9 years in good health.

CDR3 protein: CASSHQPKDLSRRDTQYF. The CDR3 DNA follows: TGTGCCAGCAGCCACCAACCCAAGGACCTAAGTAGGAGGGATACGCAGTATTTT. The chain employs TRBV14 and TRBJ2-3; D perhaps matches TRBD2 (5 bases). CDR3 length: 18 amino acids. V was cut by 3 bases and J by 6 bases, with 25 bases left in between. Germline-derived CDR1 and CDR2 are SGHDN and FVKESK.

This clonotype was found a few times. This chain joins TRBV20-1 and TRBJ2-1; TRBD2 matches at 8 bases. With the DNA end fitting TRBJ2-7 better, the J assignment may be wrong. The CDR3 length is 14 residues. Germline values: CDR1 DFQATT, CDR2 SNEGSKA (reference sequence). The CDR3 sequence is CSARNSGSSYEQYF. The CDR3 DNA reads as TGCAGTGCTAGAAACAGCGGGAGCTCCTACGAGCAGTACTTC.

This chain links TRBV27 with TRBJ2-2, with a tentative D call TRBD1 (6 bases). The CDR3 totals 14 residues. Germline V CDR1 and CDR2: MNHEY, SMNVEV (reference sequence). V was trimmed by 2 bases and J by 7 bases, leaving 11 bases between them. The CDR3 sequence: CASSLGQGFGELFF. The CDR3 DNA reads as TGTGCCAGCAGTTTAGGGCAGGGGTTCGGGGAGCTGTTTTTT.

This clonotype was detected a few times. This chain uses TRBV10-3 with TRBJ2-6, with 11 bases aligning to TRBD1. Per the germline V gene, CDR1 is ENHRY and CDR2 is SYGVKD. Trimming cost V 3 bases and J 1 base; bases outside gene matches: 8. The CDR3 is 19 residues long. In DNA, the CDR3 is TGTGCCATCAGTGATCTTCCGGGACAGGGGGTTTCTGGGGCCAACGTCCTGACTTTC. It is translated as CAISDLPGQGVSGANVLTF.